The source of this TCR beta chain is a study of blood T cell repertoires in COVID-19 (TCRdb year 2020). Study-level background: Collaborator samples came from the United States, Italy and Spain and covered acute and convalescent phases of COVID-19. The material from the prospective study consisted of cDNA or gDNA derived from T cells, B-cell-depleted T cells, or PBMCs. Subjects who had been exposed to COVID-19, were actively infected with it, or had recovered from it provided the deeply sampled blood TCRbeta repertoires that made up the dataset. The repertoires were released in a freely available public database intended as a resource for research on the immune response to SARS-CoV-2. Samples were obtained from the ongoing ImmuneRACE study (first 160 participants) and from 950 to 1,500 subjects provided by 6 global collaborators. A de-identified subject ID, COVID-19 status, age in years and sex were almost always included in the sample metadata. HLA class I and class II types, where available, came from metadata supplied by the sample provider rather than from assay-based typing. The paper as a whole reports these results and caveats: Clinical and demographic metadata were provided uncurated, with the amount varying by source and participant.

The CDR3 contains 14 residues, cysteine and phenylalanine counted. Of all the DNA, just the CDR3 is kept, 42 bases in frame from base 1. The germline V gene yields SGHTA for CDR1 and FQGTGA for CDR2. V loses 5 bases of germline sequence and J loses 8 bases, and the interval between the two ends is 16 bases. The immunoSEQ Assay, a bias-controlled multiplex PCR, was used to amplify TCRbeta CDR3 regions from genomic DNA. As for the authors' bioinformatics: Nucleated cell counts per sample were estimated from amplification of reference gene primers within the assay. To quantify the absolute abundance of each unique TCRbeta CDR3 rearrangement, sequence reads were collapsed and filtered. For each sample, productive Simpson clonality was calculated as the square root of Simpson's diversity index across productive rearrangements. Entries here come from immuneACCESS through TCRdb and include only in-frame sequences with V and J called. Some clones fail to appear in such tables; in the studies checked, an unresolved V gene covers under half of the shortfall, and the cause of the remainder is unknown. The D gene and trimming were derived from the DNA, and the V and J assignments and clone size from that table. Across this sample there are over 150,000 clones, with approximately 73% seen only once. The ten top clones hold roughly 3.5% of the sample.

Whole blood was collected in K2EDTA tubes by collaborating institutions according to the institutions' own protocols. For TCRbeta analysis, collaborator samples were shipped as frozen whole blood, as isolated PBMCs, or as DNA extracted from either sample type. To note about this clone: The antigen it recognizes is unknown. No base quality values were provided; no much bigger clone lies one nucleotide off.

The sample was peripheral blood. The chain was built from TRBV7-3 and TRBJ2-1, with a tentative D gene TRBD2 over 6 matching bases. The source is a woman older than 75 with acute or convalescent COVID-19. CDR3 protein: CASSQGLMVDEQFF. The nucleotide sequence reads TGTGCCAGCAGCCAGGGACTGATGGTGGATGAGCAGTTCTTC.